This T cell receptor (beta chain) was recovered during a study of patients and donors after allogeneic stem cell transplantation (dated by TCRdb to the early 2020s). Taken from cysteine to phenylalanine, the CDR3 has 16 residues. The DNA shown is the 48-base CDR3, in frame from base 1. The CDR1 and CDR2 encoded by the germline V gene are SNHLY and FYNNEI. After removal of 3 bases from V and 5 bases from J, the junction retains 6 bases not matched to a gene. A remark on this clonotype: Which antigen it targets is not known. Qualities for individual bases were not recorded, and no much larger clone is one base off.

Library preparation employed RT-PCR. Sequencer: NextSeq 550. Starting from the raw public reads, TCRdb applied fastp trimming at Q25, assembled clones with MiXCR and retained in-frame beta chains. CDR3 protein sequences are deduplicated, and each keeps its most common genes and DNA. This sample is represented by about 200,000 distinct CDR3 sequences; roughly 40% of them were singletons. The biggest ten clones account for less than 40% of the sample. Recombination joined TRBV2 with TRBJ1-6; 8 middle bases align to TRBD1. The source material was blood, either unsorted or a sorted T cell fraction (not recorded which). The source of this sequence is a human donor who was either an allogeneic HSCT recipient or a stem cell or donor lymphocyte infusion donor (not recorded which). It is not recorded whose cells these are; they may come from a transplant donor. The CDR3 protein sequence reads: CASSDLGQGHNSPLHF. The DNA sequence is given as TGTGCCAGCAGTGATCTAGGACAGGGACATAATTCACCCCTCCACTTT.